This TCR beta chain came from a study of molecular identifiers for immune sequencing clone quantification. The CDR3 runs 14 residues. The V gene lost 6 bases and the J gene lost 9 bases, with 18 bases spanning the gap. Germline lookup yields CDR1 MGHDK and CDR2 SYGVNS. TCRdb processed the PCR reads anew with MiXCR; each CDR3 protein has one entry. The sample shows 100,000 or so distinct CDR3 sequences, roughly a third of them seen only once. The rearrangement uses TRBV25-1 and TRBJ2-1; D possibly uses TRBD1 or TRBD2 (5 bases each). The sequencing input was naive CD8+ T cells from blood, with Jurkat cell RNA spiked in. As for subset: FACS-sorted CD8+CD4-CCR7+CD45RA+ naive T cells. The clonotype was recovered from a human donor in good health. Some libraries in this study had Jurkat cell RNA spiked in. The CDR3 bases are TGTGCCAGCAGAGAAGTGGGGCAGGGAGCTGAGCAGTTCTTC. Its translation: CASREVGQGAEQFF.